This TCR beta chain comes out of a study of blood T cell repertoires in COVID-19 (dated by TCRdb to the early 2020s). At the level of the whole study: Collaborator samples came from the United States, Italy and Spain and covered acute and convalescent phases of COVID-19. Subjects who had been exposed to COVID-19, were actively infected with it, or had recovered from it provided the deeply sampled blood TCRbeta repertoires that made up the dataset. The sample metadata nearly always contained a de-identified subject ID, COVID-19 status, age in years and sex. The repertoires were released in a freely available public database meant as a resource for research on the immune response to SARS-CoV-2. The material from the prospective study consisted of cDNA or gDNA derived from T cells, B-cell-depleted T cells, or PBMCs. Where HLA class I and class II types were available, the types were taken from metadata supplied by the sample provider, not from assay-based typing. The samples were drawn from two sources: the first 160 participants of the ongoing ImmuneRACE study, and 1,000 to 1,500 subjects contributed by 6 global collaborators. Paper-wide results and their limitations: The quantity of clinical and demographic metadata differed by source and by participant and was supplied without curation.

As regards this clone: The antigen it recognizes is unknown. Per-nucleotide qualities are absent, and no much larger clonotype sits a single base away.

The immunoSEQ Assay, a bias-controlled multiplex PCR, was used to amplify TCRbeta CDR3 regions from genomic DNA. For the original study's pipeline: The number of nucleated cells in each sample was estimated by amplification of reference gene primers within the assay. To quantify the absolute abundance of each unique TCRbeta CDR3 rearrangement, sequence reads were collapsed and filtered. Productive Simpson clonality was computed per sample as the square root of Simpson's diversity index over productive rearrangements. TCRdb stores this immuneACCESS table with in-frame sequences only. Part of the clones is absent; in the studies checked, under half of the shortfall reflects unresolved V genes, and no reason is known for the rest. That table is the source of V, J and clone size, and D and trimming were worked out from the DNA. This sample has about 120,000 clones in its table, and roughly 89% of those were observed once. In total, the top ten clones hold 3.5% to 4% of the sample.

According to the germline V gene (reference sequence), CDR1 reads MNHNY and CDR2 reads SVGAGI. V is pared back by 0 bases and J by 6 bases, with 15 bases lying between the germline termini. The CDR3, cysteine through phenylalanine, is 15 amino acids long. The entry retains the CDR3 DNA only, 45 bases that are in frame from base 1. At one collaborating source in Seattle, patients were enrolled during active infection and were followed longitudinally through the course of disease. Each collaborating institution followed its own protocols to collect whole blood in K2EDTA tubes. For TCRbeta analysis, collaborators shipped samples as frozen whole blood, isolated PBMCs, or DNA extracted from either of those sample types.

This receptor chain uses TRBV6-6 and TRBJ2-7; TRBD1 is a weak D gene call, 5 bases matching. Specimen: peripheral blood. This receptor was identified in an older woman with COVID-19, enrolled during active disease. The CDR3: CASSYSSSRVVEQYF. The DNA sequence is TGTGCCAGCAGTTACTCGAGTAGCAGGGTAGTCGAGCAGTACTTC.